The sequence of this T cell receptor (beta chain) was determined in a study of blood T cells in healthy people across ages. Using a J-beta primer mix together with a sample-barcoded 5' primer, a second PCR was run for about 6 to 11 cycles. A template-switch adaptor with 12 random nucleotides tagged each cDNA molecule. TCRdb used MiXCR to reprocess the 5' RACE reads, holding one entry per CDR3 protein. The table lists approximately 690,000 distinct CDR3 sequences, approximately 50% of them singletons. The CDR3 consists of 12 residues. Trimming pared 5 bases from V and 6 bases from J, leaving 11 bases between. The germline V gene has CDR1 DFQATT and CDR2 SNEGSKA (reference sequence).

This TCR was sampled from a man in his fifties or sixties in good health. Sequences were obtained from blood. This chain connects TRBV20-1 to TRBJ2-1; no clear D. CDR3 loop: CSAATLGNEQFF. The DNA for the CDR3 is TGCAGTGCTGCGACTCTAGGCAATGAGCAGTTCTTC.